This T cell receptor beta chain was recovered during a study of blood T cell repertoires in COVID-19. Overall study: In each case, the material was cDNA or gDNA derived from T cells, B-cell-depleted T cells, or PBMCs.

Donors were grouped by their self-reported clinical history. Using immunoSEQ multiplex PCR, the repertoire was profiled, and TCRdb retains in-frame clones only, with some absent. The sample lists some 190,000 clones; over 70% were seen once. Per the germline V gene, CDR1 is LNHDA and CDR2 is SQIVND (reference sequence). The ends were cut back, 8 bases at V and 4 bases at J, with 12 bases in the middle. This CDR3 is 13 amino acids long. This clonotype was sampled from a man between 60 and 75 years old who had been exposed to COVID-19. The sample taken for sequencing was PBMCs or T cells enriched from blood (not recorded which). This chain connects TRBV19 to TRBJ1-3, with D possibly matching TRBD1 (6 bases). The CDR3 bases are TGTGCCAGTTATCAGGGGTTGGGAAACACCATATATTTT. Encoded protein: CASYQGLGNTIYF. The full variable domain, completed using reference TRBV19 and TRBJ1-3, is DGGITQSPKYLFRKEGQNVTLSCEQNLNHDAMYWYRQDPGQGLRLIYYSQIVNDFQKGDIAEGYSVSREKKESFPLTVTSAQKNPTAFYLCASYQGLGNTIYFGEGSWLTVV.